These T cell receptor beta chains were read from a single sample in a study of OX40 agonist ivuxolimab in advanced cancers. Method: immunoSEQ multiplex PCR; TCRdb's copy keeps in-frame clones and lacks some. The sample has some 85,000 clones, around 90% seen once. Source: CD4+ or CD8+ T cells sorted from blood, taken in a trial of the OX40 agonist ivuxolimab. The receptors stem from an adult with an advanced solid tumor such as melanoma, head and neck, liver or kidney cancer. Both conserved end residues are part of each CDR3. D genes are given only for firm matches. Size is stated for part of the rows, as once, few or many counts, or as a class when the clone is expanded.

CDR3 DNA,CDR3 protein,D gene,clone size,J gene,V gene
TGTGCCAGCAGTGCGGACGGGAACACTGAAGCTTTCTTT,CASSADGNTEAFF,-,-,TRBJ1-1,TRBV2
TGTGCCAGCAGCTTGGTTGATGAAAAACTGTTTTTT,CASSLVDEKLFF,-,few,TRBJ1-4,TRBV5-6
TGTGCCAGCAGCTCCGACAGCAGCGGGACCGCCTACAATGAGCAGTTCTTC,CASSSDSSGTAYNEQFF,TRBD2,once,TRBJ2-1,TRBV11-2
TGTGCCAGCTCACGCGATAACAGGGCCGGTGAAGCTTTCTTT,CASSRDNRAGEAFF,-,-,TRBJ1-1,TRBV18
TGTGCCAGCTCAAGACAGGACGGGTGGGTCTACGAGCAGTACTTC,CASSRQDGWVYEQYF,-,-,TRBJ2-7,TRBV18
TGTGCCAGCAGCTGGCAGGGGGCGCAGGGTAATGAAAAACTGTTTTTT,CASSWQGAQGNEKLFF,TRBD1,-,TRBJ1-4,TRBV5-6
TGTGCCAGCAGCTTAAACCTCCGGGACACACTCTCCTACGAGCAGTACTTC,CASSLNLRDTLSYEQYF,-,once,TRBJ2-7,TRBV7-9
TGCGCCAGCAGAGAGGGGGCAGGGCAAGAGACCCAGTACTTC,CASREGAGQETQYF,TRBD1,-,TRBJ2-5,TRBV5-1
TGTGCCAGCTCACCACCGACAACCCGAGAGACCCAGTACTTC,CASSPPTTRETQYF,-,-,TRBJ2-5,TRBV18
TGCGCCAGCAGCTTGGCCAGCGGAGGGTCCTACAATGAGCAGTTCTTC,CASSLASGGSYNEQFF,-,-,TRBJ2-1,TRBV5-1
TGTGCCAGCACCAGAGACAGGAGTTATGGCTACACCTTC,CASTRDRSYGYTF,-,-,TRBJ1-2,TRBV6-6
TGCGCCAGCAGCACCGGACAGGGATTGTACGAGCAGTACTTC,CASSTGQGLYEQYF,TRBD1,-,TRBJ2-7,TRBV5-1
TGTGCCAGCACCCTCCACCGGGGCTCTCCCCAGCATTTT,CASTLHRGSPQHF,-,-,TRBJ1-5,TRBV6-1
TGTGCCAGCAGCGGATTAGGTAGCGGGAACAGAGATACGCAGTATTTT,CASSGLGSGNRDTQYF,TRBD2,-,TRBJ2-3,TRBV5-4
TGCAGCGTTGAAGATCCGGGACTAGCGGCATACAATGAGCAGTTCTTC,CSVEDPGLAAYNEQFF,TRBD2,-,TRBJ2-1,TRBV29-1
TGCGCCAGCTGCCTGGAAAAGGGGGCCTACGAGCAGTACTTC,CASCLEKGAYEQYF,-,-,TRBJ2-7,TRBV23-1
TGTGCCAGCAGCTTAGGGAGATCGGAGGTAGTCCTTTCCTACGAGCAGTACTTC,CASSLGRSEVVLSYEQYF,-,-,TRBJ2-7,TRBV7-2
TGTGCCAGCAGCTCTAGCGAATACTCCTACAATGAGCAGTTCTTC,CASSSSEYSYNEQFF,-,-,TRBJ2-1,TRBV11-2
TGTGCCAGCAGCTCGGGACTAGCGTACAATGAGCAGTTCTTC,CASSSGLAYNEQFF,TRBD2,-,TRBJ2-1,TRBV11-3